The rows below give T cell receptor beta chains drawn from one sample of a study of CD8 T cells in Susac syndrome. TCRdb re-called the immunoSEQ multiplex PCR reads through MiXCR, storing one row per CDR3 protein. The table includes about 190,000 distinct CDR3 sequences, around 95% detected once. Sequencing used CD8+ T cells from PBMCs. Receptors originate from a human donor with Susac syndrome. The CDR3 runs from the conserved cysteine through the conserved F or W. Fields, in order: CDR3 protein, CDR3 DNA, V gene, D gene, J gene, clone size. A D gene is named only where the DNA matches it firmly. Size values are once, few and many counts, or a class for expanded clones, and some rows have none.

CASSSTGSYGYTF	TGTGCCAGCAGTTCTACAGGGAGCTATGGCTACACCTTC	TRBV7-9	NA	TRBJ1-2	NA
CASSPPPGQNTEAFF	TGTGCCAGCAGTCCTCCCCCGGGACAGAACACTGAAGCTTTCTTT	TRBV6-2/TRBV6-3	NA	TRBJ1-1	NA
CSVDAPGPKENTEAFF	TGCAGCGTTGATGCGCCGGGACCCAAGGAGAACACTGAAGCTTTCTTT	TRBV29-1	NA	TRBJ1-1	NA
CASSLYVYEQYF	TGTGCCAGCAGCTTATACGTCTACGAGCAGTACTTC	TRBV7-8	NA	TRBJ2-7	NA
CASSYSGTSERSSSYNEQFF	TGTGCCAGCAGCTACTCCGGGACTAGCGAAAGAAGCAGCTCCTACAATGAGCAGTTCTTC	TRBV7-3	TRBD2	TRBJ2-1	NA
CASSLLGGSYEQYF	TGTGCCAGCAGTTTATTGGGCGGGAGCTACGAGCAGTACTTC	TRBV27	TRBD2	TRBJ2-7	NA
CSYEMNTEAFF	TGCAGCTACGAAATGAACACTGAAGCTTTCTTT	TRBV29-1	NA	TRBJ1-1	once
CASSPANYNEQFF	TGTGCCAGCAGTCCTGCAAACTACAATGAGCAGTTCTTC	TRBV28	NA	TRBJ2-1	NA
CASSLRREGEQFF	TGCGCCAGCAGCTTGCGGCGGGAGGGTGAGCAGTTCTTC	TRBV5-1	TRBD2	TRBJ2-1	NA
CASSPGQGVGTDTQYF	TGTGCCAGCAGTCCCGGACAGGGTGTAGGAACAGATACGCAGTATTTT	TRBV27	TRBD1	TRBJ2-3	NA
CSAEMGQQHQPQHF	TGCAGTGCTGAAATGGGACAGCAACATCAGCCCCAGCATTTT	TRBV20-1	TRBD1	TRBJ1-5	NA
CASSQEGTSGTYNEQFF	TGTGCCAGCAGCCAAGAGGGGACTAGCGGGACCTACAATGAGCAGTTCTTC	TRBV3-1	TRBD2	TRBJ2-1	NA
CASSTDQISNYGYTF	TGTGCCAGCAGCACCGACCAAATTTCTAACTATGGCTACACCTTC	TRBV7-9	NA	TRBJ1-2	NA
CASSPSGVNTEAFF	TGTGCCAGCAGCCCATCGGGTGTGAACACTGAAGCTTTCTTT	TRBV3-1	NA	TRBJ1-1	NA
CASSTEGEPGNTIYF	TGTGCCAGCAGCACAGAAGGGGAACCTGGAAACACCATATATTTT	TRBV6-5	NA	TRBJ1-3	NA
CASSVASGLTNTGELFF	TGTGCCAGCAGCGTAGCTAGCGGACTGACGAACACCGGGGAGCTGTTTTTT	TRBV9	TRBD2	TRBJ2-2	NA
CASSQSRDTFWEQYF	TGTGCCAGCTCACAAAGCCGGGACACCTTTTGGGAGCAGTACTTC	TRBV18	NA	TRBJ2-7	NA
CASGLGTSEYEQYF	TGTGCTAGTGGTTTGGGGACTAGCGAATACGAGCAGTACTTC	TRBV12-5	TRBD2	TRBJ2-7	NA
CASSFGGGAGNEQFF	TGTGCCAGCAGTTTCGGCGGGGGGGCTGGGAATGAGCAGTTCTTC	TRBV12-3/TRBV12-4	TRBD2	TRBJ2-1	NA
CASSLDLLYEQYF	TGTGCCAGCAGCTTGGATCTCCTATACGAGCAGTACTTC	TRBV5-6	NA	TRBJ2-7	NA
CASSVDTSGGRNEQFF	TGTGCCAGCAGCGTAGATACTAGCGGGGGGAGGAATGAGCAGTTCTTC	TRBV9	TRBD2	TRBJ2-1	NA
CASSVDSYNEQFF	TGTGCCAGCAGCGTTGACTCTTACAATGAGCAGTTCTTC	TRBV9	NA	TRBJ2-1	few
CASSQHGDPQETQYF	TGCGCCAGCAGCCAACATGGGGACCCCCAAGAGACCCAGTACTTC	TRBV4-1	NA	TRBJ2-5	NA
CASSVNLAGGEETQYF	TGTGCCAGCAGCGTGAATCTAGCGGGGGGGGAGGAGACCCAGTACTTC	TRBV9	TRBD2	TRBJ2-5	NA
CASRTTGNSNQMNTEAFF	TGTGCCAGCAGGACTACCGGGAACTCAAATCAGATGAACACTGAAGCTTTCTTT	TRBV6-1	NA	TRBJ1-1	NA
CASSGDPGLAEAREQYF	TGTGCCAGCAGTGGGGACCCGGGACTAGCGGAGGCCCGCGAGCAGTACTTC	TRBV6-1	TRBD2	TRBJ2-7	NA
CASSQTLLEQYF	TGTGCCAGCAGCCAGACCCTCCTCGAGCAGTACTTC	TRBV2	NA	TRBJ2-7	NA
CASVLDTGELFF	TGCGCCAGCGTGCTTGACACCGGGGAGCTGTTTTTT	TRBV5-1	NA	TRBJ2-2	NA
CASSLSGGPKNIQYF	TGTGCCAGCAGTTTATCGGGAGGGCCCAAAAACATTCAGTACTTC	TRBV27	TRBD2	TRBJ2-4	NA
CASSLLSGGAGDEQFF	TGTGCCAGCAGCCTCCTTAGCGGGGGGGCTGGGGATGAGCAGTTCTTC	TRBV7-3	TRBD2	TRBJ2-1	NA
CAISEATSGQETQYF	TGTGCCATCAGTGAGGCCACTAGCGGACAAGAGACCCAGTACTTC	TRBV10-3	TRBD2	TRBJ2-5	NA
CASSPGDGNEKLFF	TGTGCCAGCAGTCCGGGGGACGGCAATGAAAAACTGTTTTTT	TRBV27	NA	TRBJ1-4	NA
CSVADGTEAFF	TGCAGCGTTGCTGATGGCACTGAAGCTTTCTTT	TRBV29-1	NA	TRBJ1-1	NA
CASSEGTSGFNEQFF	TGCGCCAGCAGCGAGGGGACTAGCGGCTTCAATGAGCAGTTCTTC	TRBV5-1	TRBD2	TRBJ2-1	few
CSARERASLQDTQYF	TGCAGTGCTAGAGAACGGGCTAGCCTCCAAGATACGCAGTATTTT	TRBV20-1	NA	TRBJ2-3	NA
CASSYPGGPEQYF	TGCGCCAGCAGCTACCCGGGGGGTCCCGAGCAGTACTTC	TRBV5-1	TRBD2	TRBJ2-7	NA
CASRLSARRTGELFF	TGTGCCAGCCGACTCTCAGCTAGGAGAACCGGGGAGCTGTTTTTT	TRBV12-3/TRBV12-4	NA	TRBJ2-2	NA
CATRMGQGSDTQYF	TGCGCCACCAGAATGGGACAGGGGTCAGATACGCAGTATTTT	TRBV5-1	TRBD1	TRBJ2-3	NA
CASSFRDREYGYTF	TGTGCCAGCAGCTTCCGGGACAGGGAGTATGGCTACACCTTC	TRBV5-6	TRBD1	TRBJ1-2	NA
CASSQYHYEQYF	TGTGCCAGCAGCCAATATCACTACGAGCAGTACTTC	TRBV14	NA	TRBJ2-7	NA
CASRQSGSTDEQYF	TGTGCCAGCAGACAGAGCGGGAGTACGGACGAGCAGTACTTC	TRBV27	TRBD2	TRBJ2-7	NA
CASMSDTLNTEAFF	TGTGCCAGCATGTCCGACACTTTGAACACTGAAGCTTTCTTT	TRBV12-3/TRBV12-4	NA	TRBJ1-1	NA
CASSLQRGPHNEQFF	TGTGCCAGCAGCTTGCAAAGGGGCCCCCACAATGAGCAGTTCTTC	TRBV5-6	NA	TRBJ2-1	NA
CSARGVSYEQYF	TGCAGTGCTAGAGGAGTCTCCTACGAGCAGTACTTC	TRBV20-1	NA	TRBJ2-7	NA
CATSRLNTEAFF	TGTGCCACCAGCAGATTGAACACTGAAGCTTTCTTT	TRBV15	NA	TRBJ1-1	NA
CASSFGTSGSTDTQYF	TGTGCCAGCAGCTTCGGGACTAGCGGGAGCACAGATACGCAGTATTTT	TRBV5-6	TRBD2	TRBJ2-3	NA
CASSYSRLAGYTGELFF	TGTGCCAGCAGTTACTCGAGGCTAGCGGGATACACCGGGGAGCTGTTTTTT	TRBV6-2/TRBV6-3	TRBD2	TRBJ2-2	NA
CASSSRQGLDTQYF	TGTGCCAGCAGCTCCCGCCAAGGATTAGATACGCAGTATTTT	TRBV13	NA	TRBJ2-3	NA
CASSEPLSYEQYF	TGTGCCAGCAGTGAACCCCTATCCTACGAGCAGTACTTC	TRBV2	NA	TRBJ2-7	NA